This T cell receptor (beta chain) was documented in a study of blood T cell repertoires in COVID-19. Germline-derived CDR1 and CDR2 are MNHEY and SVGEGT. This CDR3 is built from 12 residues. Trimming cost V 4 bases and J 7 bases, with 8 bases left between them. Repertoires were generated with immunoSEQ multiplex PCR, while TCRdb's copy carries only in-frame clones and drops some. The data contain 87,000 or so clones, roughly 91% of them singletons. Sequences were obtained from peripheral blood. This receptor was identified in a woman of 80 years or more with acute or convalescent COVID-19. This sequence joins TRBV6-2 or TRBV6-3 and TRBJ1-5; possible D gene TRBD1, 6 bases. In DNA form, the CDR3 reads TGTGCCAGCAGTTCAGGGGCGCAGCCCCAGCATTTT. It translates to CASSSGAQPQHF.